Each of the 7 T cell receptor beta chains below was sequenced from the same sample in a study of blood T cell repertoires in COVID-19 (dated by TCRdb to the early 2020s). The library came from the immunoSEQ multiplex PCR assay. TCRdb retrieved this table from immuneACCESS and kept in-frame rearrangements only. Not all clones are present; in checked studies, unresolved V genes account for under half, and no reason is known for the remainder. A total of some 62,000 clones appear in this sample, more than 60% of them only once. The ten largest clones represent roughly 5.4% of the sample. Specimen: peripheral blood. Every receptor here comes from a human donor in a cohort sampled during active COVID-19.

The chain employs TRBV6-6 and TRBJ2-5, with 7 bases fitting TRBD1. The CDR3 runs to 16 residues. V shed 4 bases and J 5 bases; nucleotides not matched to a gene: 13. Germline V gives CDR1 MNHNY, CDR2 SVGAGI (reference sequence). The CDR3 nucleotides are TGTGCCAGCAGTTCTAGGGACAGAAAAAATGCGGAGACCCAGTACTTC. It translates to CASSSRDRKNAETQYF.

The chain combines TRBV7-8 with TRBJ2-7; TRBD2 is a possible D gene (6 bases). The CDR3 is 12 amino acids. CDR1 and CDR2 (germline): SGHVS, FQNEAQ. Trimming removed 5 bases at V and 6 bases at J, with 11 bases between. The CDR3 here is CASSHAEGEQYF. Written as DNA, the CDR3 is TGTGCCAGCAGCCACGCGGAGGGCGAGCAGTACTTC. The full variable domain, completed using reference TRBV7-8 and TRBJ2-7, is GAGVSQSPRYKVAKRGQDVALRCDPISGHVSLFWYQQALGQGPEFLTYFQNEAQLDKSGLPSDRFFAERPEGSVSTLKIQRTQQEDSAVYLCASSHAEGEQYFGPGTRLTVT.

This sequence joins TRBV6-5 and TRBJ1-6, with 7 bases aligning to TRBD1. Germline V gene lookup returns CDR1 MNHEY and CDR2 SVGAGI. With V trimmed by 6 bases and J by 7 bases, 6 bases remained unmatched. The CDR3 extends over 14 amino acids. CDR3 residues: CASRRGTENSPLHF. CDR3 bases: TGTGCCAGCAGGAGGGGGACAGAAAATTCACCCCTCCACTTT.

The V call is TRBV19, the J call TRBJ1-3; unclear D gene. Deletions cut 6 bases from V and 0 bases from J, with 12 bases between. The CDR3 is 15 amino acids. Looked up from germline, CDR1 is LNHDA and CDR2 is SQIVND (reference sequence). CDR3 amino acids: CASSSYEPSGNTIYF. The CDR3 DNA follows: TGTGCCAGTAGCTCCTATGAGCCCTCTGGAAACACCATATATTTT. Based on the CDR3 plus reference TRBV19 and TRBJ1-3, the full variable domain is DGGITQSPKYLFRKEGQNVTLSCEQNLNHDAMYWYRQDPGQGLRLIYYSQIVNDFQKGDIAEGYSVSREKKESFPLTVTSAQKNPTAFYLCASSSYEPSGNTIYFGEGSWLTVV.

This chain uses TRBV14 with TRBJ1-3; D is possibly TRBD1 (5 bases). The CDR3 extends over 17 amino acids. V was cut by 0 bases and J by 1 base, with 13 bases left in between. Germline loops: CDR1 SGHDN, CDR2 FVKESK. As DNA, the CDR3 is TGTGCCAGCAGCCAAGATAAGGGGTTGAGATCTGGAAACACCATATATTTT. Its protein is CASSQDKGLRSGNTIYF.

This clone was seen more than once but under ten times. The rearrangement links TRBV7-9 to TRBJ1-5, with no clear D. The CDR3 loop spans 14 amino acids. Per germline, CDR1 SEHNR and CDR2 FQNEAQ (reference sequence). V gave up 5 bases and J gave up 4 bases, with 12 bases separating them. The CDR3 nucleotides read TGTGCCAGCAGCCCTGGGAGCGGGAATCAGCCCCAGCATTTT. Translating it yields CASSPGSGNQPQHF.

This CDR3 reads CASRDYEYNEQFF. CDR3 DNA sequence: TGTGCCAGCCGGGACTACGAATACAATGAGCAGTTCTTC. The V gene is TRBV10-3, the J gene TRBJ2-1; 7 bases align to TRBD2. The CDR3 runs 13 residues. Germline V gene data show CDR1 as ENHRY and CDR2 as SYGVKD. After removal of 10 bases from V and 4 bases from J, the junction contained 7 bases not matched to a gene.